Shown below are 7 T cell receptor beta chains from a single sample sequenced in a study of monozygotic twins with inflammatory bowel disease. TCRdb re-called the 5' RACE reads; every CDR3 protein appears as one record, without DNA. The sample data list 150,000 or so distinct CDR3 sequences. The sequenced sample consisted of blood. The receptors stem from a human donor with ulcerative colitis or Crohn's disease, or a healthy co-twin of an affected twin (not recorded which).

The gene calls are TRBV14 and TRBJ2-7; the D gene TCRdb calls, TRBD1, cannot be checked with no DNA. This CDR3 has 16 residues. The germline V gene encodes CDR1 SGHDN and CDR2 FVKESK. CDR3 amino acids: CASSPPVGVKPYEQYF.

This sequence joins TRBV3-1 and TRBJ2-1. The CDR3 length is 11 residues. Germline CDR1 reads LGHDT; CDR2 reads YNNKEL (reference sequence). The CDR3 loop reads CASSQVGNKFF.

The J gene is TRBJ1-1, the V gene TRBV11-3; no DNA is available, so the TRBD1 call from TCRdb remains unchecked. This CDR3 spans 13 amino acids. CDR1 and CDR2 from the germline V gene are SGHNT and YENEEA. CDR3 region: CASSQNRGLDAFF.

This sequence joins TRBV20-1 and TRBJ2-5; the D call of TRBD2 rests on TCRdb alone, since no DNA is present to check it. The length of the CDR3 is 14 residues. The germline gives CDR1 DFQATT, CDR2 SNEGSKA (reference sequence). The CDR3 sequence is CSARKPSGSVTQYF.

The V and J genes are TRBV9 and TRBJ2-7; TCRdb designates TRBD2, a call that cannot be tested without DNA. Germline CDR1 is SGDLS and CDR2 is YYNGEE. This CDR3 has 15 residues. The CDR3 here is CASSVGSGLSYEQYF.

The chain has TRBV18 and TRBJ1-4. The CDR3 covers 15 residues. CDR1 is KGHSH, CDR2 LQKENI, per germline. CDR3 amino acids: CASSPYLEIGEKLFF.

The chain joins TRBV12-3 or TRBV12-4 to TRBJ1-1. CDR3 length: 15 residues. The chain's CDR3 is CASITATRGGGEAFF.